The present entry profiles one T cell receptor (beta chain) with its context. The antigen is undetermined. The identical CDR3 is also encoded by other nucleotide sequences in the sample. These data are taken from a study of shared clonotypes between healthy human individuals. Findings of the study overall: Non-shared clonotypes showed lower generation probabilities than clonotypes common to all four donors.

Recent acute infections and vaccinations were absent in the healthy HIV-negative adult donors. The authors ran the assay at deep level. In replicate PCRs of sorted subsets, around 0.2 ug DNA, about 29,000 T cell genomes, was used. Here immunoSEQ multiplex PCR was the method, and the copy in TCRdb shows in-frame clones only, minus some. The data show about 1 million clones, about 74% seen once. Sequenced input: memory CD4+ T cells sorted from blood. Subset: CD45RA-negative fraction. The clonotype comes from a young man in good health.

CDR3 in amino acids: CASSPGQLMNTEAFF. The CDR3 DNA reads TGTGCCAGCTCACCGGGACAGCTCATGAACACTGAAGCTTTCTTT. This chain links TRBV18 with TRBJ1-1; 7 bases map to TRBD1. This CDR3 is built from 15 residues. Germline assignment: CDR1 KGHSH and CDR2 LQKENI. The V and J ends lost 3 bases and 0 bases, in that order; junction bases with no gene match: 4.